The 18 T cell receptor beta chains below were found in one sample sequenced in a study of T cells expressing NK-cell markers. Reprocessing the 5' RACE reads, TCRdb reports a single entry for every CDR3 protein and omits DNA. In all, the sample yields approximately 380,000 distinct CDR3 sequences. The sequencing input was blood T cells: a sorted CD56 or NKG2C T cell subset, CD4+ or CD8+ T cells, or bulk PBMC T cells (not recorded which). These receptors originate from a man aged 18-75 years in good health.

CDR3 in amino acids: CASGSPWTLYF. The chain couples TRBV12-5 to TRBJ1-3. The CDR3 is 11 residues long. Germline CDR1 and CDR2: LGHNT and FRNRAP. The full variable domain, completed using reference TRBV12-5 and TRBJ1-3, is DARVTQTPRHKVTEMGQEVTMRCQPILGHNTVFWYRQTMMQGLELLAYFRNRAPLDDSGMPKDRFSAEMPDATLATLKIQPSEPRDSAVYFCASGSPWTLYFGEGSWLTVV.

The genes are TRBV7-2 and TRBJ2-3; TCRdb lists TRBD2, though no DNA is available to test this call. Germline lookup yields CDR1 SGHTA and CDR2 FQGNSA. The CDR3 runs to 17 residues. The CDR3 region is CASSLAFAGGPPDTQYF.

This CDR3 is CASSSNRISYEQYF. The J gene is TRBJ2-7, the V gene TRBV7-9. The CDR3 contains 14 residues. Germline CDR1 SEHNR, CDR2 FQNEAQ (reference sequence). The entire variable domain, with the rest obtained from reference TRBV7-9 and TRBJ2-7, is as follows: DTGVSQNPRHKITKRGQNVTFRCDPISEHNRLYWYRQTLGQGPEFLTYFQNEAQLEKSRLLSDRFSAERPKGSFSTLEIQRTEQGDSAMYLCASSSNRISYEQYFGPGTRLTVT.

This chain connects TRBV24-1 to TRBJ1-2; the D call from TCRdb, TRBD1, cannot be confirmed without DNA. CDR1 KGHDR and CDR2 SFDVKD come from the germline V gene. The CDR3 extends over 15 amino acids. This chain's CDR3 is CATSVLTGPGDGYTF.

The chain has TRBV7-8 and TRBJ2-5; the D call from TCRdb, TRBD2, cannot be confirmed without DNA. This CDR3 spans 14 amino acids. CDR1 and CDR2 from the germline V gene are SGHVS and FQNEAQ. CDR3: CASSLYQGGETQYF. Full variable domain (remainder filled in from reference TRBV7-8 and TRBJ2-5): GAGVSQSPRYKVAKRGQDVALRCDPISGHVSLFWYQQALGQGPEFLTYFQNEAQLDKSGLPSDRFFAERPEGSVSTLKIQRTQQEDSAVYLCASSLYQGGETQYFGPGTRLLVL.

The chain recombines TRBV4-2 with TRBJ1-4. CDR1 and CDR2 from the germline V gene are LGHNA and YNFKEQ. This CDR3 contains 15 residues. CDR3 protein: CASSQDAVYLEKLFF.

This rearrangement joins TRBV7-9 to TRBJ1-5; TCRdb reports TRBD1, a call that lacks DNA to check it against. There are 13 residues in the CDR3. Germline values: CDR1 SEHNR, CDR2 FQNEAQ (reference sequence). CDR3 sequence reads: CASRERPGSPQHF. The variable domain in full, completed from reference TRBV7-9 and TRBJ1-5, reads DTGVSQNPRHKITKRGQNVTFRCDPISEHNRLYWYRQTLGQGPEFLTYFQNEAQLEKSRLLSDRFSAERPKGSFSTLEIQRTEQGDSAMYLCASRERPGSPQHFGDGTRLSIL.

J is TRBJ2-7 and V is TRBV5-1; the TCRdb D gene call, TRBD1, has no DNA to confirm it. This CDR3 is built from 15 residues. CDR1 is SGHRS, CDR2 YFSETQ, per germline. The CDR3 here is CASSPTPTEYYEQYF. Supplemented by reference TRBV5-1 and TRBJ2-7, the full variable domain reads KAGVTQTPRYLIKTRGQQVTLSCSPISGHRSVSWYQQTPGQGLQFLFEYFSETQRNKGNFPGRFSGRQFSNSRSEMNVSTLELGDSALYLCASSPTPTEYYEQYFGPGTRLTVT.

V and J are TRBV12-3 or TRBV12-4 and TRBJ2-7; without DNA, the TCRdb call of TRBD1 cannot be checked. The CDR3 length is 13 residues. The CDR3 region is CASSYRDRYEQYF.

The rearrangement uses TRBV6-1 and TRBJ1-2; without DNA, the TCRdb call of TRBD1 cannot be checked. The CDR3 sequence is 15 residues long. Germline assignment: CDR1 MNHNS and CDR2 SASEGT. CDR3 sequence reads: CASRTGSLSTYGYTF.

CDR3 loop: CASSMGRTDVYEQYF. This chain uses TRBV5-5 with TRBJ2-7. This CDR3 comprises 15 residues. Looked up from germline, CDR1 is SGHKS and CDR2 is YYEKEE (reference sequence).

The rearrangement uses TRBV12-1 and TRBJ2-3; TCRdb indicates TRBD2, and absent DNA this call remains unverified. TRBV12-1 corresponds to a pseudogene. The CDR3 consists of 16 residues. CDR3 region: CASSYWTSGGTDTQYF.

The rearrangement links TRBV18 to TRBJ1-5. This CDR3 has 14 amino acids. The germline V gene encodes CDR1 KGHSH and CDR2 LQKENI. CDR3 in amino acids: CASSPPGLEQPQHF.

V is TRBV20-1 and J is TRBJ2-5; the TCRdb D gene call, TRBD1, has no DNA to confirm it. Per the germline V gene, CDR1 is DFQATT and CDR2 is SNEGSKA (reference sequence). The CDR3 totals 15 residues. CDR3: CSARVAGARKETQYF.

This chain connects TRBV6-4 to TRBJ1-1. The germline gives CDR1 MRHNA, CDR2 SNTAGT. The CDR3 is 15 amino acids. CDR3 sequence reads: CASRDGQPSNTEAFF.

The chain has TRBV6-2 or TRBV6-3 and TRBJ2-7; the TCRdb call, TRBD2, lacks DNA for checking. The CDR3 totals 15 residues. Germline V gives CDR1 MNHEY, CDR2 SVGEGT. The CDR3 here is CASSYSGTSNREQYF.

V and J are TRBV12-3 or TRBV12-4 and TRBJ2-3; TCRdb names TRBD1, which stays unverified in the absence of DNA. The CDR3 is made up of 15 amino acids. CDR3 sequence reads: CASSFWYRGTDTQYF.

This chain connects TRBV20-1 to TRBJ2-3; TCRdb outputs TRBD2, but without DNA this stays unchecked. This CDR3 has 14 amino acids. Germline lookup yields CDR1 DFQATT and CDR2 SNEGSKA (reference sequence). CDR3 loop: CSAESGGGTDTQYF.